This T cell receptor (beta chain) came from a study of blood T cell repertoires in COVID-19. Study overall: From the United States, Italy and Spain came samples of acute and convalescent COVID-19. Sample material is recorded as cDNA or gDNA derived from T cells, B-cell-depleted T cells, or PBMCs.

Study processing details: Estimation of nucleated cell counts was performed using reference gene primer amplification. TCRdb's table, derived via immunoSEQ multiplex PCR, lists solely in-frame clones and lacks some. The V and J calls and clone size were taken over from that table, and D and trimming were inferred from the DNA. The sample records 150,000 to 190,000 clones, roughly four fifths being singletons. This clonotype originated in a man between 45 and 60 years old who had recovered from COVID-19. Material for sequencing was PBMCs or T cells enriched from blood (not recorded which).

CDR3 sequence (DNA): TGTGCCAGCAGCGTAGAAGGACAGGGTCTATCTGGAAACACCATATATTTT. This translates into CASSVEGQGLSGNTIYF. The chain carries TRBV9 and TRBJ1-3; 8 positions match TRBD1. Unmatched junction bases numbered 6, after V lost 0 bases and J lost 1 base. The CDR3 contains 17 residues. Per germline, CDR1 SGDLS and CDR2 YYNGEE.